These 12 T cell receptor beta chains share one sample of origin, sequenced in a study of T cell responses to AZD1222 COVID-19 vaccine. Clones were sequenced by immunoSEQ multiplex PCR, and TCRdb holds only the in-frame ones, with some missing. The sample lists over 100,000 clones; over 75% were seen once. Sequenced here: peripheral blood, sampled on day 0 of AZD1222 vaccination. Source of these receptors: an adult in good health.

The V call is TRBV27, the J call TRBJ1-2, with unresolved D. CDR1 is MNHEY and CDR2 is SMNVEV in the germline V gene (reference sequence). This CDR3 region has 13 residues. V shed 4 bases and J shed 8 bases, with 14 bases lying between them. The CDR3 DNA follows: TGTGCCAGCAGTTGGGAAGCATCTGGGGGCTACACCTTC. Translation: CASSWEASGGYTF.

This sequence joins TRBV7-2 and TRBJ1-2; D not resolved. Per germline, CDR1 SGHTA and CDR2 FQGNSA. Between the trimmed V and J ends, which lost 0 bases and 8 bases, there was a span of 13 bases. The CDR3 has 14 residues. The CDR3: CASSLAREGRGYTF. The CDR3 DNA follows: TGTGCCAGCAGCTTAGCGCGGGAGGGTCGGGGCTACACCTTC.

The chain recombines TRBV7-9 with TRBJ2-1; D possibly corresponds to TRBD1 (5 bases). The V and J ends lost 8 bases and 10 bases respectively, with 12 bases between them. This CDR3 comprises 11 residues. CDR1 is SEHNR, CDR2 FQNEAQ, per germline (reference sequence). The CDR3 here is CASPRDGEQFF. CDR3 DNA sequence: TGTGCCAGCCCCAGGGATGGCGAGCAGTTCTTC.

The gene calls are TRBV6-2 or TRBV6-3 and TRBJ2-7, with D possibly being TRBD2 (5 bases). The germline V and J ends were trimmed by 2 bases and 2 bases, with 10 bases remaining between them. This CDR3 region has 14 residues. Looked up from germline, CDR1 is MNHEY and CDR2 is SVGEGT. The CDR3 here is CASSYKLVPYEQYF. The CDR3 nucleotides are TGTGCCAGCAGTTACAAACTAGTCCCCTACGAGCAGTACTTC.

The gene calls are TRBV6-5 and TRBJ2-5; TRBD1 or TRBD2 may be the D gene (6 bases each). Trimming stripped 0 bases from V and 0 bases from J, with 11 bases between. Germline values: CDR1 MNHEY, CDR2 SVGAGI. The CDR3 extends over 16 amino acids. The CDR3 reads CASSYSRGTYQETQYF. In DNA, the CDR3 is TGTGCCAGCAGTTACTCACGGGGGACATACCAAGAGACCCAGTACTTC.

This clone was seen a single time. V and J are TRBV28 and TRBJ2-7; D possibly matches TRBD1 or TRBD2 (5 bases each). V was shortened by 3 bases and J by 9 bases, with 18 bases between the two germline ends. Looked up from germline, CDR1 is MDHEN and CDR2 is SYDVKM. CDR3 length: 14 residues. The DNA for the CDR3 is TGTGCCAGCAGTTTTAATATTCGGGGACGGTGGCAGTACTTC. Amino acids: CASSFNIRGRWQYF.

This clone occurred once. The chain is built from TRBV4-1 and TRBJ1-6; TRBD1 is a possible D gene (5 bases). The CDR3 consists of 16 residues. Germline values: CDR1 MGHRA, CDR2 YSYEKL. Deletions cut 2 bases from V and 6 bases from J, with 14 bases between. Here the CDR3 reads CASSQTGGHFNSPLHF. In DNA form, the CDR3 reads TGCGCCAGCAGCCAAACGGGAGGACATTTTAATTCACCCCTCCACTTT.

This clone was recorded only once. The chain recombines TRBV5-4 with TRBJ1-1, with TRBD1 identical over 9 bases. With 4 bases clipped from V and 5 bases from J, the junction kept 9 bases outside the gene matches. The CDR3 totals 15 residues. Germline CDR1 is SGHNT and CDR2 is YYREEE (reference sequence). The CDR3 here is CASSPPGDRVTEAFF. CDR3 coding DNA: TGTGCCAGCAGCCCACCCGGGGACAGGGTAACTGAAGCTTTCTTT.

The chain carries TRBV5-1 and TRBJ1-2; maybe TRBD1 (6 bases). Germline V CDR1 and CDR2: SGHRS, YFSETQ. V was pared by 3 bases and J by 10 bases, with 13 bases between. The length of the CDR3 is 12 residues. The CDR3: CASSSTGMDYTF. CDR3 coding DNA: TGCGCCAGCAGCTCTACAGGGATGGACTACACCTTC.

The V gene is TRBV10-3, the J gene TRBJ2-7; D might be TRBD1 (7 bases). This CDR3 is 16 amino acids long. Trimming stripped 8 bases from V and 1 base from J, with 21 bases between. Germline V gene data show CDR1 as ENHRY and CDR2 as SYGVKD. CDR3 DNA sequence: TGTGCCATCTCGGACAAGGGGGCTAGCGTGTCCTACGAGCAGTACTTC. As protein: CAISDKGASVSYEQYF.

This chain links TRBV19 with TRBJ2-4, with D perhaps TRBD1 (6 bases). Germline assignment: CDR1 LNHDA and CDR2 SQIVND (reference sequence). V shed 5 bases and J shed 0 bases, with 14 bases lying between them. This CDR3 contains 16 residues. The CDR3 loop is CASSLFRGIAKNIQYF. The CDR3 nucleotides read TGTGCCAGTAGTTTGTTCAGGGGTATAGCCAAAAACATTCAGTACTTC. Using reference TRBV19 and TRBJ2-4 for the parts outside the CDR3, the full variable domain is DGGITQSPKYLFRKEGQNVTLSCEQNLNHDAMYWYRQDPGQGLRLIYYSQIVNDFQKGDIAEGYSVSREKKESFPLTVTSAQKNPTAFYLCASSLFRGIAKNIQYFGAGTRLSVL.

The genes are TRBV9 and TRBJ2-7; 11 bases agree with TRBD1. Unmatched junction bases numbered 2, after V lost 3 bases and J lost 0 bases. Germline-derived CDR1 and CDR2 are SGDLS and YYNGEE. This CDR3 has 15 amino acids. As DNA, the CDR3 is TGTGCCAGCAGCGCCGGACAGGGGGCCTCCTACGAGCAGTACTTC. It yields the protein CASSAGQGASYEQYF.